The rows below give T cell receptor beta chains drawn from one sample of a study of a mutant IDH1 vaccine in newly diagnosed glioma. The antigens for these receptors are not known. The assay was immunoSEQ multiplex PCR, and TCRdb's table has in-frame clones only and misses some. The profile shows 30,000 to 35,000 clones, about three fifths of them singletons. Sequences were derived from PBMCs, sampled from a glioma patient whose treatment included an IDH1 peptide vaccine. These TCRs come from a woman aged 18-29 years with glioma. Both conserved end residues are part of each CDR3. Fields, in order: D gene, J gene, V gene, clone size, CDR3 protein, CDR3 DNA. D genes are given only for firm matches. Part of the rows lack a size; the others show once, few, many or a class for expanded clones.

>TRBD1|TRBJ1-1|TRBV27|NA
CASARTGLTEAFF
TGTGCCAGCGCGCGGACAGGGCTGACTGAAGCTTTCTTT
>NA|TRBJ2-3|TRBV30|few
CAWSVGADTQYF
TGTGCCTGGAGTGTGGGGGCAGATACGCAGTATTTT
>NA|TRBJ1-2|TRBV18|NA
CASSPPRGYGYTF
TGTGCCAGCTCACCGCCCAGGGGTTACGGCTACACCTTC
>NA|TRBJ1-1|TRBV6-1|NA
CASSALNTEAFF
TGTGCCAGCAGTGCCCTGAACACTGAAGCTTTCTTT
>TRBD1|TRBJ2-4|TRBV2|NA
CASSADRGRDIQYF
TGTGCCAGCAGCGCTGACAGGGGGCGGGACATTCAGTACTTC
>NA|TRBJ1-1|TRBV5-1|NA
CASSLARQGQLNTEAFF
TGCGCCAGCAGCTTGGCCAGGCAAGGACAACTGAACACTGAAGCTTTCTTT
>NA|TRBJ2-5|TRBV11-3|NA
CASSLLRGSGETQYF
TGTGCCAGCAGCTTACTTCGGGGTTCCGGGGAGACCCAGTACTTC
>NA|TRBJ2-3|TRBV25-1|NA
CASSLGFFGTDTQYF
TGTGCCAGCAGCCTGGGGTTTTTTGGCACAGATACGCAGTATTTT
>NA|TRBJ1-2|TRBV6-1|NA
CASSPGWGLNYGYTF
TGTGCCAGCAGTCCCGGATGGGGGCTTAACTATGGCTACACCTTC
>NA|TRBJ1-6|TRBV6-5|once
CASAAGTWWDSPLHF
TGTGCCAGCGCTGCCGGGACGTGGTGGGATTCACCCCTCCACTTT
>NA|TRBJ2-7|TRBV27|once
CASSLYGGRNEQYF
TGTGCCAGCAGTTTATATGGGGGCCGGAACGAGCAGTACTTC
>TRBD1|TRBJ2-2|TRBV6-4|NA
CASSGTGGAGSGELFF
TGTGCCAGCAGTGGGACAGGGGGCGCAGGTTCCGGGGAGCTGTTTTTT
>NA|TRBJ1-2|TRBV30|NA
CAWRTEQVTYGYTF
TGTGCCTGGAGGACGGAGCAGGTTACTTATGGCTACACCTTC
>NA|TRBJ2-5|TRBV29-1|once
CSVAGQAETQYF
TGCAGCGTTGCCGGGCAGGCAGAGACCCAGTACTTC
>TRBD2|TRBJ2-1|TRBV29-1|NA
CSVDGLAVNEQFF
TGCAGCGTTGATGGACTAGCGGTCAATGAGCAGTTCTTC
>NA|TRBJ1-6|TRBV7-8|few
CASSLGQNSPLHF
TGTGCCAGCAGCTTAGGGCAGAATTCACCCCTCCACTTT
>NA|TRBJ1-2|TRBV30|NA
CAWSPKPVSYGYTF
TGTGCCTGGAGCCCGAAACCGGTTAGCTATGGCTACACCTTC
>NA|TRBJ2-3|TRBV11-2|once
CASSPPGTDTQYF
TGTGCCAGCAGCCCCCCGGGCACAGATACGCAGTATTTT
>TRBD2|TRBJ2-1|TRBV25-1|NA
CASFGSAGVPYNEQFF
TGTGCCAGTTTCGGTTCGGCGGGGGTCCCCTACAATGAGCAGTTCTTC
>TRBD1|TRBJ1-4|TRBV9|NA
CASSPSPTGGNEKLFF
TGTGCCAGCAGCCCTTCACCGACAGGGGGAAATGAAAAACTGTTTTTT
>TRBD1|TRBJ2-1|TRBV27|NA
CASSLSTPGGRGDEQFF
TGTGCCAGCAGTTTATCAACCCCAGGGGGCAGGGGCGATGAGCAGTTCTTC
>NA|TRBJ1-2|TRBV6-5|NA
CASRPTVHGYTF
TGTGCCAGCAGACCGACCGTCCATGGCTACACCTTC
>NA|TRBJ1-2|TRBV28|NA
CASSSTGITYGYTF
TGTGCCAGCAGTTCAACAGGGATAACGTATGGCTACACCTTC
>NA|TRBJ1-5|TRBV2|NA
CASVLQGGNQPQHF
TGTGCCAGCGTGCTTCAGGGAGGGAATCAGCCCCAGCATTTT
>NA|TRBJ1-2|TRBV30|NA
CAWTPTGYGYTF
TGTGCCTGGACCCCGACAGGCTATGGCTACACCTTC
>TRBD1|TRBJ1-5|TRBV5-5|NA
CASSSGQGKLSNQPQHF
TGTGCCAGCAGCTCCGGACAGGGAAAATTGAGCAATCAGCCCCAGCATTTT
>NA|TRBJ1-6|TRBV30|NA
CAWSLPPPGALQNSPLHF
TGTGCCTGGAGCCTCCCCCCTCCGGGGGCCCTGCAAAATTCACCCCTCCACTTT
>NA|TRBJ2-7|TRBV29-1|NA
CSVCRDASYEQYF
TGCAGCGTTTGTAGGGACGCAAGCTACGAGCAGTACTTC
>TRBD1|TRBJ2-1|TRBV19|few
CASSMTQGALNEQFF
TGTGCCAGTAGTATGACGCAGGGGGCATTGAATGAGCAGTTCTTC
>TRBD1|TRBJ1-5|TRBV19|once
CASSTRQGTSNQPQHF
TGTGCCAGTAGTACACGACAGGGGACGAGCAATCAGCCCCAGCATTTT
>NA|TRBJ2-3|TRBV11-2|once
CASTGFTDTQYF
TGTGCCAGTACCGGGTTTACAGATACGCAGTATTTT
>TRBD1|TRBJ2-7|TRBV6-6|few
CASRTGLSSYEQYF
TGTGCCAGCAGGACAGGGTTGAGTTCCTACGAGCAGTACTTC
>TRBD2|TRBJ2-7|TRBV9|NA
CASSRSGGGPSYEQYF
TGTGCCAGCAGCCGTAGCGGGGGGGGACCATCCTACGAGCAGTACTTC
>NA|TRBJ1-1|TRBV21-1|few
CASSIFDPKRGGAGLEAFF
TGTGCCAGCAGCATTTTTGACCCGAAGAGGGGAGGGGCTGGCCTTGAAGCTTTCTTT
>NA|TRBJ1-4|TRBV27|NA
CASSFRQAETNEKLFF
TGTGCCAGCAGTTTTCGACAAGCCGAAACTAATGAAAAACTGTTTTTT
>TRBD2|TRBJ2-3|TRBV7-9|many
CASSRGSGFADTQYF
TGTGCCAGCAGCCGCGGGAGTGGGTTCGCAGATACGCAGTATTTT